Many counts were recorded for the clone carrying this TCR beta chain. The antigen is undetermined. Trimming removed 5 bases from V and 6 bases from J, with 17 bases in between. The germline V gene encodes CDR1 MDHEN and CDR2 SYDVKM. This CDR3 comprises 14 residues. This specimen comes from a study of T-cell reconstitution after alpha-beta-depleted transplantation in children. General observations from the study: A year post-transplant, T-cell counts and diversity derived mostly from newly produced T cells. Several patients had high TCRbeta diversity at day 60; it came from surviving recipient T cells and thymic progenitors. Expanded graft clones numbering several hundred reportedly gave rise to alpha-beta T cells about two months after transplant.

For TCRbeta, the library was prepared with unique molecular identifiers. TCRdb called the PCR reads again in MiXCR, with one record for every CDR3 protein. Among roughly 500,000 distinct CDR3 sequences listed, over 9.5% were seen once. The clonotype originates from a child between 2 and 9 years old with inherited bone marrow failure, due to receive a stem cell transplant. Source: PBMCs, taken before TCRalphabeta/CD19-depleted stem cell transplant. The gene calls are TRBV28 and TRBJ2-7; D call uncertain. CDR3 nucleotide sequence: TGTGCCAGCAGTCCGCCCTGGGCTGGACCCGAGCAGTACTTC. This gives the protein CASSPPWAGPEQYF. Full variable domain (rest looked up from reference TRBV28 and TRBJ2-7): DVKVTQSSRYLVKRTGEKVFLECVQDMDHENMFWYRQDPGLGLRLIYFSYDVKMKEKGDIPEGYSVSREKKERFSLILESASTNQTSMYLCASSPPWAGPEQYFGPGTRLTVT.